Below are 6 T cell receptor beta chains sequenced from a single sample in a study of CD8+ T cells in alopecia areata. Treatment specified: oral pan-JAK inhibitor, 5-10 mg twice daily. Once RNA had been extracted, it was reverse transcribed into cDNA to act as the sequencing template. Only in-frame clones appear in the TCRdb table, and some are missing; sequencing was by immunoSEQ multiplex PCR. The table has about 97,000 clones, approximately 63% seen once. The specimen comprised CD8+ T cells sorted from blood, sampled at approximately week 56, from a patient treated with tofacitinib. The receptors come from a human donor with alopecia areata.

Worth noting for this clone: At one of its ends the junction is not consistent with the germline gene, which may arise from a read error. V gene TRBV11-2 combines with J gene TRBJ1-1; unclear D gene. The CDR3 length is 14 residues. Looked up from germline, CDR1 is SGHAT and CDR2 is FQNNGV. CDR3 protein: CVSSLAPPANEAFF. The CDR3 DNA reads TGTGTCAGCAGCTTAGCACCTCCGGCGAATGAAGCTTTCTTT.

The gene calls are TRBV18 and TRBJ2-3, with a tentative D call TRBD2 (6 bases). The V gene lost 2 bases and the J gene lost 4 bases, with 16 bases spanning the gap. Germline CDR1 KGHSH, CDR2 LQKENI. The CDR3 runs 16 residues. The CDR3 DNA reads as TGTGCCAGCTCACCATTGGAGGGGCCGGGGGCAGATACGCAGTATTTT. Protein: CASSPLEGPGADTQYF. Based on the CDR3 plus reference TRBV18 and TRBJ2-3, the full variable domain is NAGVMQNPRHLVRRRGQEARLRCSPMKGHSHVYWYRQLPEEGLKFMVYLQKENIIDESGMPKERFSAEFPKEGPSILRIQQVVRGDSAAYFCASSPLEGPGADTQYFGPGTRLTVL.

The V and J genes are TRBV20-1 and TRBJ1-1; no clear D gene. The germline V and J ends were trimmed by 6 bases and 6 bases, with 11 bases remaining between them. The CDR3 has 11 amino acids. CDR1 is DFQATT and CDR2 is SNEGSKA in the germline V gene (reference sequence). The CDR3 loop is CSAPGGSEAFF. The CDR3 nucleotides read TGCAGTGCACCGGGAGGCTCTGAAGCTTTCTTT.

CDR3 sequence: CASSYDRSYEQYF. For the CDR3, the DNA is TGCGCCAGCAGTTACGACAGATCCTACGAGCAGTACTTC. V gene TRBV5-1 combines with J gene TRBJ2-7, with D perhaps TRBD1 (5 bases). The CDR3 sequence is 13 residues long. V was shortened by 5 bases and J by 1 base, with 10 bases between the two germline ends. Per germline, CDR1 SGHRS and CDR2 YFSETQ.

J is TRBJ2-3 and V is TRBV25-1, with 10 bases matching TRBD1. The CDR3 runs 16 residues. J was trimmed by 4 bases and V by 2 bases; bases with no gene match: 6. CDR1 and CDR2 from the germline V gene are MGHDK and SYGVNS. The CDR3 sequence is CASSEIDRGLSDTQYF. CDR3 nucleotides: TGTGCCAGCAGTGAAATTGACAGGGGGCTGTCAGATACGCAGTATTTT.

The rearrangement joins TRBV15 to TRBJ1-2; TRBD1 matches at 7 bases. V lost 5 bases and J lost 7; bases outside the gene matches: 10. There are 14 residues in the CDR3. Germline V gives CDR1 LNHNV, CDR2 YYDKDF (reference sequence). CDR3 in amino acids: CATSPRQGRGGYTF. The CDR3 coding sequence is TGTGCCACCAGCCCACGACAGGGCCGAGGTGGCTACACCTTC.